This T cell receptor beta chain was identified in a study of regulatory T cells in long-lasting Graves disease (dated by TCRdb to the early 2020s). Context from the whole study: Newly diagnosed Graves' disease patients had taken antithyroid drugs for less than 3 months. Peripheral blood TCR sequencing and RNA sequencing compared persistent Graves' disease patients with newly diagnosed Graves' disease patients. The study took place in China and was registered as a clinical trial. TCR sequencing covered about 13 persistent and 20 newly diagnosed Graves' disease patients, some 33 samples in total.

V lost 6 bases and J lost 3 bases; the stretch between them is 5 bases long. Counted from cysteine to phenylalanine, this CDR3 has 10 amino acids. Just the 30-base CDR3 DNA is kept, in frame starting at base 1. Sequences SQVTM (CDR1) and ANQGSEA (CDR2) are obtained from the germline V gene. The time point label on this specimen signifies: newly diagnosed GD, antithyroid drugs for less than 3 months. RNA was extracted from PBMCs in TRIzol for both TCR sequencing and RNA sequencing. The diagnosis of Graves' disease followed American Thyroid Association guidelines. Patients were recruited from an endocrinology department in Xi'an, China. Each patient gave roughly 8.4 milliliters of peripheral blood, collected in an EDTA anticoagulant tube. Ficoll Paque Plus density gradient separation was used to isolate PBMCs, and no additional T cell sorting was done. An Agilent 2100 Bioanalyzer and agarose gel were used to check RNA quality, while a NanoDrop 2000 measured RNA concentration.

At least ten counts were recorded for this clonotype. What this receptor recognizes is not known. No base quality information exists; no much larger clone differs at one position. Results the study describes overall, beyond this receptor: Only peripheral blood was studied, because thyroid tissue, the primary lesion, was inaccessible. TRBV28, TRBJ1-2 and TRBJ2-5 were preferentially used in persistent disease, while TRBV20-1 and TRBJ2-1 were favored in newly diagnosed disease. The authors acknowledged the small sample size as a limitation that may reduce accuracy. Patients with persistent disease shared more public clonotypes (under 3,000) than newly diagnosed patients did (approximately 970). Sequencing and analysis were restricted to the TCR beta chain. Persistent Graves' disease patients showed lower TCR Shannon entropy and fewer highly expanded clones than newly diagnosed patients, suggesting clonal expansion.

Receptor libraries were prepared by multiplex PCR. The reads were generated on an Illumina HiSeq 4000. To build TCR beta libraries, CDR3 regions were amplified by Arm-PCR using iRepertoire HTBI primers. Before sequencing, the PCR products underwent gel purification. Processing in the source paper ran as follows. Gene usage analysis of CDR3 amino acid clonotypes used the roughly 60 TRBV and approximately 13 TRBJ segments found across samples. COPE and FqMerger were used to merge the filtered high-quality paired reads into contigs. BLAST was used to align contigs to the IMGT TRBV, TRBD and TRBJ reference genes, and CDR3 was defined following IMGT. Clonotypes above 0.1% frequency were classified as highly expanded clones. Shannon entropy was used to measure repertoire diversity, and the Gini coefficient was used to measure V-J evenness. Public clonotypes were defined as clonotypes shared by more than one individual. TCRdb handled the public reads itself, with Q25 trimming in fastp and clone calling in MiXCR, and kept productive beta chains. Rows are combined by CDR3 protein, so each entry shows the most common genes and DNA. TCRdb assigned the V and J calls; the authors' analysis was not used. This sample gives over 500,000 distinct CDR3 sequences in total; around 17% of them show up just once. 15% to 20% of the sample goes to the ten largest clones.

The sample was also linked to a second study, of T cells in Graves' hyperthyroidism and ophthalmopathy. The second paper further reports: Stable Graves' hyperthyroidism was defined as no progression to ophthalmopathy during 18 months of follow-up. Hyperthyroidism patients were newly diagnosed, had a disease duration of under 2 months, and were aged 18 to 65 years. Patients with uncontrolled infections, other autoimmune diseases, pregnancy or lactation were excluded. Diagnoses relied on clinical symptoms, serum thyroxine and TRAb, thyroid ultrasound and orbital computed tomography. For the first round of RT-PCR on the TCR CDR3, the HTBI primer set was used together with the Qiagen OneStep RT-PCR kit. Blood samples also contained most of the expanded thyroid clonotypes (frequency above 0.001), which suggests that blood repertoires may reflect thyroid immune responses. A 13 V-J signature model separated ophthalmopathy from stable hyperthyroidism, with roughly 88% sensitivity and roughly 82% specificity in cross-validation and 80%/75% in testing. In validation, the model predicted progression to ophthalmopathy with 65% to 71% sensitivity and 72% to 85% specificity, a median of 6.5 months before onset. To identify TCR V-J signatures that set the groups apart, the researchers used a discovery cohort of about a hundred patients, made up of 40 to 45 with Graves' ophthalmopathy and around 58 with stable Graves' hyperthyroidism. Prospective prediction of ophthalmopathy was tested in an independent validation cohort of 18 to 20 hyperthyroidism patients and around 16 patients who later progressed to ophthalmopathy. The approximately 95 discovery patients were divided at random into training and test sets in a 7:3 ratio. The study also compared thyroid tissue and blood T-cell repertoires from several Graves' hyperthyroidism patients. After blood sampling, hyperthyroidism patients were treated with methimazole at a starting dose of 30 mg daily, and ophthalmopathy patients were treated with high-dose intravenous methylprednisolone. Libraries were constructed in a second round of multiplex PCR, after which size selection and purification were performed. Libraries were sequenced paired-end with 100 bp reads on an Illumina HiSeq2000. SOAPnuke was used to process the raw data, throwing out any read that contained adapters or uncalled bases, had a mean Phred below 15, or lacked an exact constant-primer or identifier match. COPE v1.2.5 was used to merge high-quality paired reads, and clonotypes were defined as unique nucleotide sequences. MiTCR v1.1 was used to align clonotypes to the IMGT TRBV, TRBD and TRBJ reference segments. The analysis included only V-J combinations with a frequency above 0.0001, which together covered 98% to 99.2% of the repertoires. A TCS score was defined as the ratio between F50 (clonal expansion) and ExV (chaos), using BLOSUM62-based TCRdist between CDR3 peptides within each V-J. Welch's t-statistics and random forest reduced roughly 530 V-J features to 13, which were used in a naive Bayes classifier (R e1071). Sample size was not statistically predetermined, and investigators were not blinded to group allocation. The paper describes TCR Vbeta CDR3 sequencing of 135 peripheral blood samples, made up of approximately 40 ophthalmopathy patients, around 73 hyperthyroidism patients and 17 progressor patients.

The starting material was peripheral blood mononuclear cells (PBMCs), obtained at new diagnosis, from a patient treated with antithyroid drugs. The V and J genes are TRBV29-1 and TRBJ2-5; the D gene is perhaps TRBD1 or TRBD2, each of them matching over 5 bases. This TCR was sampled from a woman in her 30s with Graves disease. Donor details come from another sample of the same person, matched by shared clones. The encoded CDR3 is CSVGEETQYF. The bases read TGCAGCGTGGGGGAAGAGACCCAGTACTTC.